Following are 26 T cell receptor beta chains from one sample sequenced in a study of blood T cell dynamics during melanoma immunotherapy. Sequencing was performed with immunoSEQ multiplex PCR; in TCRdb, only in-frame clones are kept and a portion is missing. Of 10,000 to 12,000 clones in the sample, over 80% are singletons; the top ten hold approximately 6.9%. Time point noted: week 3, after first cycle of checkpoint inhibitor. The sample here was blood, taken from a patient treated with checkpoint blockade. These receptors were taken from a human donor with melanoma.

This chain links TRBV4-1 with TRBJ2-2, with 11 bases aligning to TRBD2. The ends lost 1 base at V and 5 bases at J; junction bases unmatched: 6. The CDR3 consists of 17 residues. From germline, CDR1 is MGHRA and CDR2 YSYEKL. CDR3 sequence: CASSQGLAGGRTGELFF. CDR3 bases: TGCGCCAGCAGCCAAGGATTAGCGGGGGGGCGGACCGGGGAGCTGTTTTTT.

This clone was seen a handful of times. The V call is TRBV7-2, the J call TRBJ1-1, with 7 positions matching TRBD1. The CDR3 is made up of 15 amino acids. J gave up 5 bases and V 5 bases, and 11 bases lay outside the gene matches. From germline, CDR1 is SGHTA and CDR2 FQGNSA. In nucleotides, the CDR3 is TGTGCCAGCAGCCAACTCTCTACAGGGGATACTGAAGCTTTCTTT. Protein: CASSQLSTGDTEAFF.

The chain is built from TRBV5-6 and TRBJ2-5; D gene unclear. Trimming shortened V by 4 bases and J by 1 base, and 8 bases separated the two germline ends. Germline V gene data show CDR1 as SGHDT and CDR2 as YYEEEE. The CDR3 has 13 amino acids. CDR3 protein: CASSRPPQETQYF. CDR3 DNA sequence: TGTGCCAGCAGCCGACCTCCCCAAGAGACCCAGTACTTC.

The V gene is TRBV30, the J gene TRBJ1-1, with D maybe TRBD1 (6 bases). The germline CDR1 and CDR2 sequences are GTSNPN and SVGIG (reference sequence). CDR3 length: 13 residues. Trimming took 2 bases from V and 0 from J, leaving 7 bases between them. CDR3 sequence: CAWSRGMNTEAFF. CDR3 DNA sequence: TGTGCCTGGAGTAGGGGGATGAACACTGAAGCTTTCTTT.

This sequence joins TRBV9 and TRBJ2-3, with 7 nucleotides matching TRBD2. The CDR3 contains 15 residues. From germline, CDR1 is SGDLS and CDR2 YYNGEE. J gave up 5 bases and V 0 bases, and 6 bases lay outside the gene matches. The CDR3 DNA is TGTGCCAGCAGCGTAGTGGGAGGGGCAGGAGATACGCAGTATTTT. It yields the protein CASSVVGGAGDTQYF. Variable domain in full (rest from reference TRBV9 and TRBJ2-3): DSGVTQTPKHLITATGQRVTLRCSPRSGDLSVYWYQQSLDQGLQFLIQYYNGEERAKGNILERFSAQQFPDLHSELNLSSLELGDSALYFCASSVVGGAGDTQYFGPGTRLTVL.

The chain joins TRBV13 to TRBJ2-4; TRBD2 agrees at 10 bases. Per germline, CDR1 PRHDT and CDR2 FYEKMQ (reference sequence). V trimming: 2 bases; J trimming: 7 bases; junction bases outside the gene matches: 5. The CDR3 contains 15 residues. CDR3 residues: CASSLSSGGGNIQYF. The CDR3 DNA reads as TGTGCCAGCAGCTTATCTAGCGGGGGAGGGAACATTCAGTACTTC.

This chain links TRBV6-5 with TRBJ1-4, with unresolved D. This CDR3 has 14 residues. Per germline, CDR1 MNHEY and CDR2 SVGAGI. Trimming took off 5 bases at V and 4 bases at J, with 11 bases between the two ends. The CDR3 is CASSGFGSNEKLFF. The CDR3 region has the DNA TGTGCCAGCAGTGGATTCGGGAGTAATGAAAAACTGTTTTTT.

The rearrangement links TRBV6-1 to TRBJ1-5; TRBD1 is a possible D gene (5 bases). V gave up 1 base and J gave up 3 bases, with 13 bases separating them. Germline V CDR1 and CDR2: MNHNS, SASEGT. The CDR3 runs 16 residues. In nucleotides, the CDR3 is TGTGCCAGCAGTGAAGGAGGCAGGGCGGTCAATCAGCCCCAGCATTTT. Amino acids: CASSEGGRAVNQPQHF.

The table lists this clone with a few counts. The chain carries TRBV2 and TRBJ2-7, with D tentatively TRBD1 or TRBD2 (5 bases each). Germline V lookup: CDR1 SNHLY, CDR2 FYNNEI. V dropped 5 bases and J dropped 3 bases, with 14 bases sitting between them. The CDR3 has 14 amino acids. The CDR3 spells CASSLAGPNYEQYF. Here the CDR3 DNA reads TGTGCCAGCAGTCTAGCAGGGCCAAACTACGAGCAGTACTTC.

This clone appeared once. The chain employs TRBV19 and TRBJ1-5, with D possibly matching TRBD1 (5 bases). CDR1 and CDR2 (germline): LNHDA, SQIVND (reference sequence). With 4 bases removed from V and 10 bases from J, the gap between germline ends came to 20 bases. This CDR3 spans 15 amino acids. The CDR3 DNA reads as TGTGCCAGTAGTACCACAGGCGGCGGGCTTGGTCCCCAGCATTTT. The encoded protein is CASSTTGGGLGPQHF.

The gene calls are TRBV4-1 and TRBJ2-3; 9 nucleotides align to TRBD2. The CDR3 consists of 17 residues. J was trimmed by 4 bases and V by 0 bases; bases with no gene match: 8. From germline, CDR1 is MGHRA and CDR2 YSYEKL. As DNA, the CDR3 is TGCGCCAGCAGCCAAGAAAGTCGAGCGGGGGGACCAGATACGCAGTATTTT. It is translated as CASSQESRAGGPDTQYF.

V usage is TRBV19 and J usage is TRBJ2-4; 10 nucleotides agree with TRBD2. The germline CDR1 and CDR2 sequences are LNHDA and SQIVND (reference sequence). V shed 7 bases and J 7 bases; nucleotides not matched to a gene: 4. The CDR3 is 13 residues long. This CDR3 reads CASNQRGGNIQYF. The CDR3 nucleotides are TGTGCCAGTAACCAGCGGGGGGGGAACATTCAGTACTTC.

The chain links TRBV6-5 to TRBJ1-4, with 9 bases that match TRBD1. V lost 4 bases, J lost 1 base, and 4 bases stayed unmatched. CDR1 and CDR2 (germline): MNHEY, SVGAGI. The CDR3 sequence is 16 residues long. The CDR3 DNA reads as TGTGCCAGCAGTTGGGGACAGGGCCTAACTAATGAAAAACTGTTTTTT. This translates into CASSWGQGLTNEKLFF.

This CDR3 reads CASSDRGIASNQPQHF. As DNA, the CDR3 is TGTGCCAGTAGCGACAGGGGGATAGCGAGCAATCAGCCCCAGCATTTT. The chain carries TRBV19 and TRBJ1-5, with 9 positions matching TRBD1. The trim removed 6 bases at V and 1 base at J, leaving 7 bases unmatched. The CDR3 consists of 16 residues. The V gene's germline CDR1 is LNHDA and CDR2 SQIVND (reference sequence).

This clone was observed a handful of times. This chain connects TRBV12-5 to TRBJ2-1, with D possibly TRBD2 on 6 matching bases. The CDR3 is 15 residues long. Germline V gene sequence: CDR1 LGHNT, CDR2 FRNRAP. V lost 5 bases and J lost 2, with 13 bases in between. In DNA, the CDR3 is TGTGCTAGTGGTCCAACTCGGGGGACCTACAATGAGCAGTTCTTC. Protein: CASGPTRGTYNEQFF.

The CDR3: CASSLGTGGLGYTF. The DNA for the CDR3 is TGTGCCAGTAGTCTGGGGACAGGGGGCCTTGGCTACACCTTC. The chain couples TRBV19 to TRBJ1-2; TRBD1 aligns across 12 bases. CDR1 and CDR2 (germline): LNHDA, SQIVND (reference sequence). The CDR3 sequence is 14 residues long. V lost 5 bases, J lost 7 bases, and 5 bases stayed unmatched.

This chain uses TRBV5-4 with TRBJ2-3, with D possibly matching TRBD1 (7 bases). CDR1 and CDR2 from the germline V gene are SGHNT and YYREEE (reference sequence). V lost 10 bases and J lost 2, with 17 bases in between. The CDR3 has 14 amino acids. The CDR3 DNA sequence: TGTGCCGGTCAGGGGGGTCCCTTCACAGATACGCAGTATTTT. This codes for CAGQGGPFTDTQYF.

This clone occurred once. The chain uses TRBV27 and TRBJ2-2; D may be TRBD1 (6 bases). Germline V gene sequence: CDR1 MNHEY, CDR2 SMNVEV (reference sequence). Deletions cut 3 bases from V and 2 bases from J, with 10 bases between. The CDR3 sequence is 15 residues long. The CDR3 sequence: CASSFSGTNTGELFF. As DNA, the CDR3 is TGTGCCAGCAGTTTTTCAGGGACAAACACCGGGGAGCTGTTTTTT.

This sequence joins TRBV9 and TRBJ2-2; D gene ambiguous. The CDR3 is made up of 14 amino acids. Per germline, CDR1 SGDLS and CDR2 YYNGEE. Trimming pared 2 bases from V and 2 bases from J, leaving 7 bases between. CDR3 protein: CASSVAGNTGELFF. CDR3 nucleotides: TGTGCCAGCAGCGTCGCCGGAAACACCGGGGAGCTGTTTTTT. Variable domain in full (rest from reference TRBV9 and TRBJ2-2): DSGVTQTPKHLITATGQRVTLRCSPRSGDLSVYWYQQSLDQGLQFLIQYYNGEERAKGNILERFSAQQFPDLHSELNLSSLELGDSALYFCASSVAGNTGELFFGEGSRLTVL.

The rearrangement uses TRBV4-3 and TRBJ1-4, with D possibly being TRBD1 (5 bases). Germline V gene lookup returns CDR1 LGHNA and CDR2 YSLEER. CDR3 length equals 13 residues. Trimming stripped 1 base from V and 10 bases from J, with 10 bases between. CDR3 coding DNA: TGCGCCAGCAGCCAAGGGGTGAGGGGAAAACTGTTTTTT. It codes for CASSQGVRGKLFF.

V and J are TRBV10-2 and TRBJ2-3; D uncertain. With 3 bases removed from V and 4 bases from J, the gap between germline ends came to 5 bases. Germline CDR1 reads WSHSY; CDR2 reads SAAADI. CDR3 length: 12 amino acids. The CDR3 here is CASSESPDTQYF. The DNA for the CDR3 is TGCGCCAGCAGTGAATCCCCAGATACGCAGTATTTT.

The chain combines TRBV7-2 with TRBJ2-5, with 7 nucleotides matching TRBD1. V shed 4 bases and J 1 base; nucleotides not matched to a gene: 3. The CDR3 length is 14 residues. Germline V gene sequence: CDR1 SGHTA, CDR2 FQGNSA. The CDR3 nucleotides read TGTGCCAGCAGCTCCGGGACAGCCCAAGAGACCCAGTACTTC. Protein product: CASSSGTAQETQYF.

The V and J genes are TRBV12-5 and TRBJ2-3; 10 positions agree with TRBD2. Germline assignment: CDR1 LGHNT and CDR2 FRNRAP. Germline trimming cut 10 bases from V and 6 bases from J; bases unmatched to any gene: 10. CDR3 size: 14 residues. In nucleotides, the CDR3 is TGTGCTACCATGACAAGCGGGGGGGCTGATACGCAGTATTTT. Amino acids: CATMTSGGADTQYF. The variable domain in full, with the rest retrieved from reference TRBV12-5 and TRBJ2-3, is DARVTQTPRHKVTEMGQEVTMRCQPILGHNTVFWYRQTMMQGLELLAYFRNRAPLDDSGMPKDRFSAEMPDATLATLKIQPSEPRDSAVYFCATMTSGGADTQYFGPGTRLTVL.

The J gene is TRBJ1-4, the V gene TRBV25-1; D remains ambiguous. Germline V gene lookup returns CDR1 MGHDK and CDR2 SYGVNS. This CDR3 spans 14 amino acids. Between the trimmed V and J ends, which lost 4 bases and 5 bases, there was a span of 11 bases. CDR3 protein: CASSGRSGNEKLFF. The CDR3, as DNA: TGTGCCAGCAGTGGGCGGAGCGGCAATGAAAAACTGTTTTTT.

The chain carries TRBV5-1 and TRBJ2-7; D might be TRBD1 (6 bases). V was trimmed by 2 bases and J by 4 bases, leaving 16 bases between them. CDR1 and CDR2 (germline): SGHRS, YFSETQ. The CDR3 sequence is 15 residues long. This chain's CDR3 is CASSLRPDGQYEQYF. For the CDR3, the DNA is TGCGCCAGCAGCTTACGACCAGATGGACAGTACGAGCAGTACTTC.

This clone occurred a few times. The chain's CDR3 is CASSADLNTEAFF. CDR3 coding DNA: TGTGCCAGCTCAGCAGACCTGAACACTGAAGCTTTCTTT. The V and J genes are TRBV18 and TRBJ1-1; D call uncertain. V dropped 5 bases and J dropped 0 bases, with 7 bases sitting between them. Germline V gene lookup returns CDR1 KGHSH and CDR2 LQKENI. The CDR3 sequence is 13 residues long.